A single sample gave rise to the 30 T cell receptor beta chains below, sequenced in a study of shared clonotypes between healthy human individuals. TCRdb's copy holds only in-frame clones and misses some; the assay was immunoSEQ multiplex PCR. The repertoire holds about 1 million clones, around 74% seen once, with approximately 1.3% in the top ten. The sample consisted of memory CD4+ T cells sorted from blood. Subset indicated: CD45RA-negative fraction. The receptors come from a young man in good health.

The chain carries TRBV5-4 and TRBJ1-6, with 7 nucleotides matching TRBD1. Germline V gene sequence: CDR1 SGHNT, CDR2 YYREEE (reference sequence). The CDR3 has 16 residues. The V gene end was trimmed by 3 bases and the J gene end by 7 bases; junction bases not matched to a gene: 10. The CDR3 is CASSSHGQVSNSPLHF. CDR3 nucleotides: TGTGCCAGCAGCTCACACGGACAGGTTTCGAATTCACCCCTCCACTTT.

In DNA, the CDR3 is TGTGCCAGCAGCCCACAGGGGGCGGACTATGGCTACACCTTC. Protein product: CASSPQGADYGYTF. The chain carries TRBV4-2 and TRBJ1-2; 9 nucleotides match TRBD1. The germline V gene encodes CDR1 LGHNA and CDR2 YNFKEQ. Trimming cost V 4 bases and J 3 bases; bases outside gene matches: 3. This CDR3 has 14 residues.

The J gene is TRBJ1-6, the V gene TRBV7-2; TRBD1 aligns across 10 bases. V lost 4 bases to trimming and J lost 10 bases; unmatched junction nucleotides: 7. Per germline, CDR1 SGHTA and CDR2 FQGNSA. The CDR3 is 15 amino acids. CDR3 amino acids: CASSSGQGEYSPLHF. Here the CDR3 DNA reads TGTGCCAGCAGCTCCGGACAGGGGGAATACTCACCCCTCCACTTT.

CDR3 DNA: TGTGCCAGCAGCACATGGCAGTCTATGAATTCACCCCTCCACTTT. This encodes CASSTWQSMNSPLHF. This chain uses TRBV7-8 with TRBJ1-6; D ambiguous. V lost 5 bases to trimming and J lost 7 bases, with 15 bases between them. The CDR3 runs to 15 residues. Germline CDR1 is SGHVS and CDR2 is FQNEAQ.

This chain connects TRBV30 to TRBJ1-6; possible D gene TRBD1, 6 bases. The germline V gene has CDR1 GTSNPN and CDR2 SVGIG (reference sequence). This CDR3 contains 13 residues. Trimming removed 3 bases from V and 7 bases from J, with 10 bases in between. Here the CDR3 DNA reads TGTGCCTGGAGGGACAGAACAAATTCACCCCTCCACTTT. It translates to CAWRDRTNSPLHF. Variable domain in full (rest from reference TRBV30 and TRBJ1-6): SQTIHQWPATLVQPVGSPLSLECTVEGTSNPNLYWYRQAAGRGLQLLFYSVGIGQISSEVPQNLSASRPQDRQFILSSKKLLLSDSGFYLCAWRDRTNSPLHFGNGTRLTVT.

V gene TRBV5-6 combines with J gene TRBJ2-1; D ambiguous. With 0 bases removed from V and 1 base from J, the gap between germline ends came to 11 bases. This CDR3 contains 16 residues. Germline V gene data show CDR1 as SGHDT and CDR2 as YYEEEE. The CDR3 sequence is CASSLAGSVSYNEQFF. CDR3 DNA sequence: TGTGCCAGCAGCTTGGCTGGGTCCGTATCCTACAATGAGCAGTTCTTC.

V is TRBV5-4 and J is TRBJ2-1; no reliable D call. The CDR3 extends over 12 amino acids. CDR1 is SGHNT, CDR2 YYREEE, per germline (reference sequence). Trimming stripped 4 bases from V and 10 bases from J, with 12 bases between. CDR3 region: CASSPPPEEQFF. In DNA, the CDR3 is TGTGCCAGCAGCCCCCCACCGGAGGAGCAGTTCTTC.

The V and J genes are TRBV2 and TRBJ2-3; 7 positions match TRBD2. V was pared by 6 bases and J by 0 bases, with 6 bases of the junction left unmatched. Germline lookup yields CDR1 SNHLY and CDR2 FYNNEI. The CDR3 is 15 residues long. Here the CDR3 reads CASRETSRSTDTQYF. CDR3 bases: TGTGCCAGCAGGGAGACTAGCAGAAGCACAGATACGCAGTATTTT.

The chain employs TRBV5-1 and TRBJ2-3, with 7 bases matching TRBD1. Germline values: CDR1 SGHRS, CDR2 YFSETQ. The CDR3 loop spans 14 amino acids. V shed 0 bases and J 5 bases; nucleotides not matched to a gene: 3. CDR3 coding DNA: TGCGCCAGCAGCTTGGTAGGGGGCAAAGATACGCAGTATTTT. Residues: CASSLVGGKDTQYF.

V gene TRBV5-1 combines with J gene TRBJ1-6; weak D call: TRBD1 (6 bases). The CDR3 totals 14 residues. Trimming left V 4 bases short and J 13 bases short, with 18 bases between. CDR1 SGHRS and CDR2 YFSETQ come from the germline V gene. CDR3 residues: CASSPTGGGVPLHF. CDR3 in DNA: TGCGCCAGCAGCCCGACAGGAGGGGGGGTGCCCCTCCACTTT. The full variable domain, completed using reference TRBV5-1 and TRBJ1-6, is KAGVTQTPRYLIKTRGQQVTLSCSPISGHRSVSWYQQTPGQGLQFLFEYFSETQRNKGNFPGRFSGRQFSNSRSEMNVSTLELGDSALYLCASSPTGGGVPLHFGNGTRLTVT.

The rearrangement uses TRBV5-8 and TRBJ1-5, with TRBD1 matching over 8 bases. Looked up from germline, CDR1 is SGHTS and CDR2 is YDEGEE. J gave up 5 bases and V 4 bases, and 8 bases lay outside the gene matches. The CDR3 consists of 15 residues. CDR3 sequence reads: CASSHRTGRYQPQHF. DNA of the CDR3: TGTGCCAGCAGCCATAGGACAGGGAGGTATCAGCCCCAGCATTTT.

This clone was seen more than once but under ten times. The rearrangement joins TRBV6-6 to TRBJ2-2; D call uncertain. This CDR3 comprises 15 residues. Trimming took off 0 bases at V and 6 bases at J, with 11 bases between the two ends. Looked up from germline, CDR1 is MNHNY and CDR2 is SVGAGI (reference sequence). In nucleotides, the CDR3 is TGTGCCAGCAGTTACTCTACGCGAGAGGCCGGGGAGCTGTTTTTT. Encoded protein: CASSYSTREAGELFF.

J is TRBJ1-1 and V is TRBV28; TRBD1 matches 8 bases. Germline CDR1 and CDR2: MDHEN and SYDVKM. The CDR3 totals 11 residues. The V segment lost 8 bases and the J segment 7 bases; nucleotides outside the gene matches: 3. The CDR3 sequence: CASLTGGEAFF. The CDR3 nucleotides read TGTGCCAGCCTAACAGGGGGTGAAGCTTTCTTT.

The genes are TRBV7-9 and TRBJ1-1, with D tentatively TRBD1 (5 bases). There are 14 residues in the CDR3. The germline V gene encodes CDR1 SEHNR and CDR2 FQNEAQ (reference sequence). V lost 3 bases and J 4 bases, leaving 12 bases between the germline ends. This CDR3 reads CASSFPGRGTEAFF. CDR3 nucleotide sequence: TGTGCCAGCAGCTTTCCAGGGAGGGGCACTGAAGCTTTCTTT.

The chain is built from TRBV2 and TRBJ2-5; D gene unclear. The germline V gene has CDR1 SNHLY and CDR2 FYNNEI. Trimming pared 4 bases from V and 2 bases from J, leaving 14 bases between. CDR3 length: 15 amino acids. This CDR3 reads CASSGSAKTQETQYF. For the CDR3, the DNA is TGTGCCAGCAGTGGCTCGGCGAAGACGCAAGAGACCCAGTACTTC.

The rearrangement uses TRBV10-3 and TRBJ2-7; the D call may be TRBD1 or TRBD2 (5 bases each). From germline, CDR1 is ENHRY and CDR2 SYGVKD. Trimming took 7 bases from V and 9 from J, leaving 22 bases between them. The CDR3 is 14 amino acids. The DNA of the CDR3 is TGTGCCATCACTCCCGGGACGGGCCTTCGTGGGCAGTACTTC. Translation gives CAITPGTGLRGQYF.

The chain employs TRBV4-1 and TRBJ1-3, with 7 bases lining up with TRBD1. Germline V gene data show CDR1 as MGHRA and CDR2 as YSYEKL. The V segment lost 4 bases and the J segment 4 bases; nucleotides outside the gene matches: 4. The CDR3 consists of 14 residues. The CDR3 DNA reads TGCGCCAGCAGCCCGACAGGGTCAGGAAACACCATATATTTT. Encoded protein: CASSPTGSGNTIYF.

V is TRBV4-1 and J is TRBJ1-6, with D uncertain. Trimming took 3 bases from V and 3 from J, leaving 6 bases between them. Germline V gene lookup returns CDR1 MGHRA and CDR2 YSYEKL. The CDR3 loop spans 14 amino acids. The CDR3 is CASSQGFYNSPLHF. As DNA, the CDR3 is TGCGCCAGCAGCCAGGGGTTCTATAATTCACCCCTCCACTTT.

The V and J genes are TRBV5-1 and TRBJ1-4, with no clear D. In germline, CDR1 is SGHRS, CDR2 YFSETQ. Trimming took 4 bases from V and 5 from J, leaving 12 bases between them. The CDR3 has 14 amino acids. The CDR3 reads CASSRDSPNEKLFF. The CDR3, as DNA: TGCGCCAGCAGCCGTGATAGCCCAAATGAAAAACTGTTTTTT.

The rearrangement uses TRBV28 and TRBJ1-5; no clear D gene. Germline V gene data show CDR1 as MDHEN and CDR2 as SYDVKM. V was pared by 3 bases and J by 5 bases, with 23 bases between. The CDR3 has 18 amino acids. CDR3 in DNA: TGTGCCAGCAGTTTGTCGCATGGTCTCGGGTCGCTAGATCAGCCCCAGCATTTT. Protein: CASSLSHGLGSLDQPQHF.

The chain has TRBV7-2 and TRBJ2-1; a possible D gene is TRBD1 (6 bases). The CDR3 loop spans 13 amino acids. Germline V gene lookup returns CDR1 SGHTA and CDR2 FQGNSA. Trimming removed 5 bases at V and 9 bases at J, with 14 bases between. CDR3 coding DNA: TGTGCCAGCAGCCCTCGACAGGACCTTGAGCAGTTCTTC. This encodes CASSPRQDLEQFF.

This clone was seen just once. This sequence joins TRBV5-6 and TRBJ2-3; D unclear. The V gene's germline CDR1 is SGHDT and CDR2 YYEEEE. The CDR3 is 15 amino acids. Trimming took 4 bases from V and 12 from J, leaving 24 bases between them. The CDR3 DNA reads TGTGCCAGCAGCCAAGGACGGGCCATTACCAAACCTCAGTATTTT. Translated, it gives CASSQGRAITKPQYF.

This chain joins TRBV7-2 and TRBJ1-5; the D gene is possibly TRBD1 (6 bases). CDR3 size: 14 residues. V lost 3 bases, J lost 9 bases, and 15 bases lay in between. Germline V CDR1 and CDR2: SGHTA, FQGNSA. The DNA for the CDR3 is TGTGCCAGCAGCTTGGGGGGACAAAATGGGCCCCAGCATTTT. Translating gives CASSLGGQNGPQHF.

The chain carries TRBV5-3 and TRBJ2-1, with D perhaps TRBD2 (7 bases). TRBV5-3 is noted as an ORF with a role that remains uncertain. The V end was cut by 1 base, the J end by 7 bases, with 12 bases between. The length of the CDR3 is 14 residues. The DNA of the CDR3 is TGTGCCAGAAGCTTGCGGGGGGCCGGGAATGAGCAGTTCTTC. The encoded protein is CARSLRGAGNEQFF.

As concerns this clone: Different DNA sequences within this sample yield the same CDR3. V is TRBV2 and J is TRBJ1-6; D uncertain. This CDR3 spans 13 amino acids. Germline V lookup: CDR1 SNHLY, CDR2 FYNNEI. V was shortened by 5 bases and J by 5 bases, with 7 bases between the two germline ends. The CDR3 DNA reads as TGTGCCAGCAGTCGGGTAAATAATTCACCCCTCCACTTT. Its protein is CASSRVNNSPLHF. Supplemented by reference TRBV2 and TRBJ1-6, the full variable domain reads EPEVTQTPSHQVTQMGQEVILRCVPISNHLYFYWYRQILGQKVEFLVSFYNNEISEKSEIFDDQFSVERPDGSNFTLKIRSTKLEDSAMYFCASSRVNNSPLHFGNGTRLTVT.

The chain recombines TRBV2 with TRBJ2-4, with a tentative D call TRBD1 (5 bases). CDR3 length: 14 residues. The germline gives CDR1 SNHLY, CDR2 FYNNEI. Trimming stripped 1 base from V and 8 bases from J, with 12 bases between. The CDR3 protein is CASSEERGPHIQYF. The CDR3 bases are TGTGCCAGCAGTGAAGAAAGGGGCCCCCACATTCAGTACTTC.

The chain couples TRBV19 to TRBJ2-2; possibly TRBD2 for D (7 bases). V shed 7 bases and J shed 4 bases, with 16 bases lying between them. This CDR3 region has 15 residues. Germline CDR1 reads LNHDA; CDR2 reads SQIVND (reference sequence). The CDR3 protein is CASTEGGAGTGELFF. For the CDR3, the DNA is TGTGCCAGTACCGAAGGGGGGGCGGGCACCGGGGAGCTGTTTTTT.

This chain joins TRBV6-1 and TRBJ2-2; D not certain. V was trimmed by 2 bases and J by 4 bases, leaving 11 bases between them. The CDR3 runs to 15 residues. Germline CDR1 reads MNHNS; CDR2 reads SASEGT. The CDR3 loop is CASSERKAGTGELFF. In DNA, the CDR3 is TGTGCCAGCAGTGAACGTAAAGCAGGCACCGGGGAGCTGTTTTTT.

The genes are TRBV5-5 and TRBJ2-5, with TRBD1 matching over 8 bases. CDR1 and CDR2 from the germline V gene are SGHKS and YYEKEE (reference sequence). CDR3 length: 15 amino acids. The V segment lost 0 bases and the J segment 4 bases; nucleotides outside the gene matches: 5. The CDR3 sequence is CASSLGGTGRETQYF. CDR3 sequence (DNA): TGTGCCAGCAGCTTGGGCGGGACAGGTCGAGAGACCCAGTACTTC.

V usage is TRBV15 and J usage is TRBJ1-2; 8 bases line up with TRBD1. CDR3 size: 17 residues. Germline CDR1 reads LNHNV; CDR2 reads YYDKDF (reference sequence). With 1 base clipped from V and 4 bases from J, the junction kept 11 bases outside the gene matches. The CDR3 sequence is CATSRALDRGPFYGYTF. In DNA, the CDR3 is TGTGCCACCAGCAGAGCACTTGACAGGGGACCGTTCTATGGCTACACCTTC.